The 5 T cell receptor beta chains below all came from one sample that was sequenced in a study of identical twins. TCRdb passed the 5' RACE reads through MiXCR, listing each CDR3 protein once. Of roughly 1,500,000 distinct CDR3 sequences in the sample, under 35% were seen once. Sample: cord blood. These receptors came from a newborn girl in good health.

This clonotype was picked up a small number of times. The rearrangement links TRBV20-1 to TRBJ2-4; TRBD2 agrees at 9 bases. This CDR3 is 15 amino acids long. Per the germline V gene, CDR1 is DFQATT and CDR2 is SNEGSKA (reference sequence). The CDR3 here is CSGIVSGRAKNIQYF. In DNA form, the CDR3 reads TGCAGCGGCATCGTTAGCGGGAGAGCCAAAAACATTCAGTACTTC.

In DNA form, the CDR3 reads TGTGCCAGCAGCTTAGAGACCAACAAAGGGGAGCCCCTCCACTTT. It yields the protein CASSLETNKGEPLHF. V and J are TRBV7-9 and TRBJ1-6, with D possibly matching TRBD1 (5 bases). V dropped 1 base and J dropped 13 bases, with 17 bases sitting between them. The CDR3 covers 15 residues. Germline V lookup: CDR1 SEHNR, CDR2 FQNEAQ (reference sequence).

The gene calls are TRBV5-1 and TRBJ1-1, with a tentative D call TRBD1 (6 bases). CDR3 size: 14 residues. Trimming shortened V by 6 bases and J by 4 bases, and 16 bases separated the two germline ends. CDR1 SGHRS and CDR2 YFSETQ come from the germline V gene. The CDR3 DNA follows: TGCGCCAGCACCCACAGGGAGGGAAGCACTGAAGCTTTCTTT. Its protein is CASTHREGSTEAFF. Based on the CDR3 plus reference TRBV5-1 and TRBJ1-1, the full variable domain is KAGVTQTPRYLIKTRGQQVTLSCSPISGHRSVSWYQQTPGQGLQFLFEYFSETQRNKGNFPGRFSGRQFSNSRSEMNVSTLELGDSALYLCASTHREGSTEAFFGQGTRLTVV.

V is TRBV6-5 and J is TRBJ2-5, with 9 bases identical to TRBD2. The CDR3 has 17 residues. Unmatched junction bases numbered 16, after V lost 2 bases and J lost 9 bases. CDR1 MNHEY and CDR2 SVGAGI come from the germline V gene. The chain's CDR3 is CASSYGIAGGPRRAQYF. In DNA, the CDR3 is TGTGCCAGCAGTTACGGGATCGCGGGAGGGCCACGAAGGGCCCAGTACTTC.

This clonotype has more than one count but fewer than ten. The chain links TRBV7-2 to TRBJ2-3; D remains unclear. V lost 4 bases and J lost 1, with 12 bases in between. Germline CDR1 is SGHTA and CDR2 is FQGNSA. CDR3 length: 15 residues. The CDR3 coding sequence is TGTGCCAGCAGCTCCTGGCGGACCCGCACAGATACGCAGTATTTT. Translating it yields CASSSWRTRTDTQYF.